This T cell receptor (beta chain) derives from a study of T cell repertoires in cytomegalovirus infection. Findings and caveats of the study: Cumulative frequency (of public TCR beta family members) identified carriers of CMV plus the relevant HLA.

The CDR3 is 15 residues long. Trimming cost V 3 bases and J 4 bases; bases outside gene matches: 4. From germline, CDR1 is LNHDA and CDR2 SQIVND (reference sequence). MiXCR was run by TCRdb on the reads, yielding one entry per CDR3 protein. The data hold roughly 990,000 distinct CDR3 sequences, with about 33% observed a single time. About this clonotype itself: Its antigen is unknown.

The specimen was cultured CD8+ T cells from PBMCs, collected from culture after CMV antigen stimulation. The gene calls are TRBV19 and TRBJ2-3; TRBD1 aligns across 10 bases. This sequence originates from a human donor in good health (CMV status not recorded). Some clones in this sample may be carry-over from other donors' samples. CDR3 bases: TGTGCCAGTAGTATCCGGGACAGGGGTGCAGATACGCAGTATTTT. Amino acid sequence: CASSIRDRGADTQYF.